This TCR beta chain was captured in a study of T cells in Graves' hyperthyroidism and ophthalmopathy. At least ten counts were recorded for this clonotype. Investigators excluded patients with uncontrolled infection, other autoimmune disease, pregnancy or lactation. The trim removed 8 bases at V and 2 bases at J, leaving 7 bases unmatched. This CDR3 has 17 amino acids. The germline gives CDR1 SNHLY, CDR2 FYNNEI. Template material for amplifying TCR beta CDR3 regions consisted of RNA transcripts. First-round RT-PCR of the TCR CDR3 relied on the HTBI primer set. In TCRdb, the multiplex PCR reads were re-called with MiXCR into one record per CDR3 protein. There are hundreds of thousands of distinct CDR3 sequences in the sample; roughly 50% occur only once, and 8% to 8.5% lies in the top ten.

This TCR derives from a woman younger than 30 with Graves' hyperthyroidism. The sequencing sample was made of peripheral blood or thyroid tissue (not recorded which). V and J are TRBV2 and TRBJ2-6, with 12 bases that match TRBD2. The chain's CDR3 is CASGSSGRAAGANVLTF. DNA for the CDR3: TGTGCCAGCGGTTCTAGCGGGAGGGCCGCTGGGGCCAACGTCCTGACTTTC.